These 17 T cell receptor beta chains share one sample of origin, sequenced in a study of cytomegalovirus exposure and HLA in healthy donors. The assay was immunoSEQ multiplex PCR, and TCRdb's table has in-frame clones only and misses some. The sample shows 200,000 or so clones, roughly 84% of them seen only once. The sequenced sample was PBMCs. These receptors were collected from a woman in her thirties in good health and CMV-seropositive.

The chain is built from TRBV27 and TRBJ2-7; no reliable D call. The ends were cut back, 5 bases at V and 2 bases at J, with 16 bases in the middle. The germline CDR1 and CDR2 sequences are MNHEY and SMNVEV (reference sequence). The CDR3 loop spans 15 amino acids. CDR3 in DNA: TGTGCCAGCAGTCCTATGCGGCTTCCAACCTACGAGCAGTACTTC. Amino acid sequence: CASSPMRLPTYEQYF.

In its sample, this clone was seen once. The V call is TRBV18, the J call TRBJ2-4; maybe TRBD2 (6 bases). This CDR3 has 15 amino acids. The V gene lost 2 bases and the J gene lost 3 bases, with 11 bases spanning the gap. CDR1 KGHSH and CDR2 LQKENI come from the germline V gene. CDR3 region: CASSPGGSGKNIQYF. CDR3 nucleotide sequence: TGTGCCAGCTCACCAGGGGGGAGTGGCAAAAACATTCAGTACTTC.

The rearrangement links TRBV7-2 to TRBJ2-3, with 8 bases identical to TRBD2. J was trimmed by 3 bases and V by 6 bases; bases with no gene match: 11. This CDR3 is 16 amino acids long. Germline values: CDR1 SGHTA, CDR2 FQGNSA. Here the CDR3 reads CASSYGGDHKTDTQYF. The DNA for the CDR3 is TGTGCCAGCAGTTACGGGGGGGACCACAAGACAGATACGCAGTATTTT.

This clone has just one count. The chain combines TRBV18 with TRBJ1-5; D uncertain. This CDR3 contains 13 residues. The V end was cut by 1 base, the J end by 8 bases, with 9 bases between. Germline V CDR1 and CDR2: KGHSH, LQKENI. CDR3 sequence (DNA): TGTGCCAGCTCACCACAAGGAGTGGAGCCCCAGCATTTT. Its translation is CASSPQGVEPQHF.

The chain uses TRBV2 and TRBJ1-1; D is perhaps TRBD1 (5 bases). Germline-derived CDR1 and CDR2 are SNHLY and FYNNEI. V was shortened by 0 bases and J by 3 bases, with 14 bases between the two germline ends. This CDR3 has 16 amino acids. The CDR3 sequence: CASSEAQTTTDTEAFF. The CDR3 DNA is TGTGCCAGCAGTGAAGCGCAGACAACGACAGACACTGAAGCTTTCTTT.

The sample holds a few counts of this clone. The chain is built from TRBV29-1 and TRBJ1-2; D remains ambiguous. CDR1 and CDR2 from the germline V gene are SQVTM and ANQGSEA. Trimming removed 7 bases from V and 6 bases from J, with 21 bases in between. The CDR3 is 14 amino acids. The CDR3 region has the DNA TGCAGCGCCCGGCGGCAGCCACCCCACCATGGCTACACCTTC. This encodes CSARRQPPHHGYTF.

This clone was recorded only once. The DNA for the CDR3 is TGTGCCAGCAGTACTGCAGGGCTTCAGCCCCAGCATTTT. Translation gives CASSTAGLQPQHF. This chain joins TRBV27 and TRBJ1-5; tentatively, D is TRBD1 (5 bases). The germline gives CDR1 MNHEY, CDR2 SMNVEV (reference sequence). The CDR3 extends over 13 amino acids. Trimming took off 5 bases at V and 6 bases at J, with 11 bases between the two ends.

The rearrangement links TRBV29-1 to TRBJ2-7; D is perhaps TRBD1 (6 bases). CDR1 and CDR2 from the germline V gene are SQVTM and ANQGSEA. The CDR3 runs 14 residues. The V and J ends lost 4 bases and 3 bases respectively, with 16 bases between them. CDR3 sequence (DNA): TGCAGCGTTGTATTCGGGCAGGGACACTACGAGCAGTACTTC. Encoded protein: CSVVFGQGHYEQYF.

The rearrangement uses TRBV6-1 and TRBJ1-1; D remains unclear. The CDR3 covers 14 residues. Germline CDR1 and CDR2: MNHNS and SASEGT. Trimming removed 7 bases at V and 3 bases at J, with 15 bases between. The CDR3 DNA sequence: TGTGCCAGCACGATTAGACTGGGTGACACTGAAGCTTTCTTT. Its translation: CASTIRLGDTEAFF.

The CDR3 DNA follows: TGTGCCAGCAGCTTGGGGGCAGGGAATAGCAATCAGCCCCAGCATTTT. This translates into CASSLGAGNSNQPQHF. The rearrangement joins TRBV5-8 to TRBJ1-5, with D perhaps matching TRBD1 (5 bases). CDR1 is SGHTS, CDR2 YDEGEE, per germline. Trimming stripped 0 bases from V and 0 bases from J, with 10 bases between. CDR3 length: 16 amino acids.

The CDR3 bases are TGTGCCAGCAGTTTGGGGCAGGGATACTACGAGCAGTACTTC. Protein sequence: CASSLGQGYYEQYF. This chain links TRBV27 with TRBJ2-7; D is possibly TRBD1 (5 bases). The CDR3 has 14 residues. The V gene's germline CDR1 is MNHEY and CDR2 SMNVEV (reference sequence). Deletions cut 3 bases from V and 3 bases from J, with 12 bases between.

The chain combines TRBV10-3 with TRBJ1-5; 8 bases map to TRBD1. CDR1 is ENHRY and CDR2 is SYGVKD in the germline V gene. The CDR3 covers 16 residues. V lost 3 bases, J lost 1 base, and 5 bases stayed unmatched. CDR3 in amino acids: CAISEHDRGSNQPQHF. Here the CDR3 DNA reads TGTGCCATCAGTGAACACGACAGGGGCAGCAATCAGCCCCAGCATTTT.

The chain carries TRBV29-1 and TRBJ1-2; 10 bases line up with TRBD1. The CDR3 contains 15 residues. Germline values: CDR1 SQVTM, CDR2 ANQGSEA. V lost 0 bases and J lost 6; bases outside the gene matches: 7. CDR3 in amino acids: CSVEDATGTGDGYTF. Here the CDR3 DNA reads TGCAGCGTTGAAGATGCTACCGGGACAGGGGATGGCTACACCTTC.

This chain uses TRBV27 with TRBJ2-5; 8 nucleotides line up with TRBD2. The germline V gene encodes CDR1 MNHEY and CDR2 SMNVEV (reference sequence). This CDR3 comprises 16 residues. V dropped 3 bases and J dropped 2; count of bases not matched to a gene: 8. Here the CDR3 reads CASSLRTGTRQETQYF. The CDR3, as DNA: TGTGCCAGCAGTTTGAGGACCGGGACTAGGCAAGAGACCCAGTACTTC.

The chain is built from TRBV4-2 and TRBJ1-5; TRBD1 agrees at 9 bases. Germline CDR1 reads LGHNA; CDR2 reads YNFKEQ. With V trimmed by 4 bases and J by 2 bases, 3 bases remained unmatched. There are 15 residues in the CDR3. CDR3 residues: CASSPRDRGNQPQHF. For the CDR3, the DNA is TGTGCCAGCAGCCCCCGGGACAGGGGCAATCAGCCCCAGCATTTT.

This clone has only one observation. The gene calls are TRBV13 and TRBJ1-5, with TRBD1 matching over 9 bases. The V segment lost 0 bases and the J segment 6 bases; nucleotides outside the gene matches: 3. The CDR3 runs 15 residues. Germline lookup yields CDR1 PRHDT and CDR2 FYEKMQ (reference sequence). The CDR3 nucleotides are TGTGCCAGCAGCTTAGGGGGACAGGGAGTTCAGCCCCAGCATTTT. This translates into CASSLGGQGVQPQHF.

J is TRBJ1-5 and V is TRBV2; D is possibly TRBD1 (5 bases). Germline-derived CDR1 and CDR2 are SNHLY and FYNNEI. There are 12 residues in the CDR3. Trimming cost V 8 bases and J 7 bases, with 12 bases left between them. The CDR3 protein is CASRDSGQPQHF. CDR3 DNA sequence: TGTGCCAGCCGGGACTCGGGGCAGCCCCAGCATTTT.